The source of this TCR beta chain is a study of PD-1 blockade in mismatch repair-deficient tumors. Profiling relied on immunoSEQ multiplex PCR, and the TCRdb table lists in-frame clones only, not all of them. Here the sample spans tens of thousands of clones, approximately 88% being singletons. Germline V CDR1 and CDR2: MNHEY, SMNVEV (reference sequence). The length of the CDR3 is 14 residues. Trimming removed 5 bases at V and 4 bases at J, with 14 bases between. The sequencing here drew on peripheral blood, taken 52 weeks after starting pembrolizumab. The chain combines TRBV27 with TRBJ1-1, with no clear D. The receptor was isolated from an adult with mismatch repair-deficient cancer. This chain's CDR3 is CASSVSAVVTEAFF. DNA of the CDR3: TGTGCCAGCAGTGTTTCCGCGGTGGTCACTGAAGCTTTCTTT.